One sample yielded the 26 T cell receptor beta chains listed below, sequenced in a study of PD-1 blockade in classical Hodgkin lymphoma. The repertoire was sequenced with immunoSEQ multiplex PCR; TCRdb's copy has only in-frame clones and lacks some. This table holds about 64,000 clones, more than 80% found once. Time point indicated: cycle 4 day 1 (C4D1), after more than five weeks of nivolumab. There was relapse after autologous stem cell transplantation in every patient, and there was variation in brentuximab vedotin exposure. The material sequenced was peripheral blood mononuclear cells (PBMCs), taken before the fourth cycle of nivolumab. The source of these receptors is a human donor with classical Hodgkin lymphoma.

This clone was seen a few times. The chain uses TRBV18 and TRBJ1-2, with 7 bases fitting TRBD1. Germline CDR1 KGHSH, CDR2 LQKENI. With 5 bases clipped from V and 5 bases from J, the junction kept 8 bases outside the gene matches. The CDR3 runs 14 residues. CDR3 coding DNA: TGTGCCAGCTCAGAGAACAGGGGATCGTATGGCTACACCTTC. Its translation: CASSENRGSYGYTF.

The genes are TRBV19 and TRBJ1-1; 8 bases are shared with TRBD1. V was pared by 3 bases and J by 3 bases, with 6 bases of the junction left unmatched. Germline CDR1 is LNHDA and CDR2 is SQIVND (reference sequence). The CDR3 has 15 amino acids. CDR3 nucleotide sequence: TGTGCCAGTAGTATGGCGAACAGGGGGTACACTGAAGCTTTCTTT. The encoded protein is CASSMANRGYTEAFF. The entire variable domain, with the rest obtained from reference TRBV19 and TRBJ1-1, is as follows: DGGITQSPKYLFRKEGQNVTLSCEQNLNHDAMYWYRQDPGQGLRLIYYSQIVNDFQKGDIAEGYSVSREKKESFPLTVTSAQKNPTAFYLCASSMANRGYTEAFFGQGTRLTVV.

This clone has a single count. The chain employs TRBV6-5 and TRBJ1-1, with unresolved D. V lost 7 bases and J 1 base, leaving 13 bases between the germline ends. The germline V gene has CDR1 MNHEY and CDR2 SVGAGI. The CDR3 has 14 amino acids. The CDR3 reads CASTPTLANTEAFF. The CDR3 nucleotides read TGTGCCAGCACCCCTACATTGGCGAACACTGAAGCTTTCTTT.

The chain couples TRBV27 to TRBJ2-3, with D hard to call. The CDR3 contains 13 residues. Trimming stripped 0 bases from V and 4 bases from J, with 5 bases between. Per the germline V gene, CDR1 is MNHEY and CDR2 is SMNVEV (reference sequence). The CDR3 spells CASSLSLADTQYF. CDR3 bases: TGTGCCAGCAGTTTATCGTTGGCAGATACGCAGTATTTT.

J is TRBJ1-1 and V is TRBV19; D is possibly TRBD1 (5 bases). The CDR3 covers 14 residues. The V end lost 5 bases, the J end lost 3 bases, and 13 bases lay between the germline ends. CDR1 and CDR2 from the germline V gene are LNHDA and SQIVND (reference sequence). CDR3 amino acids: CASSLLRGDTEAFF. CDR3 bases: TGTGCCAGTAGTCTATTACGGGGGGACACTGAAGCTTTCTTT.

The chain uses TRBV29-1 and TRBJ1-1; possible D gene TRBD1, 6 bases. The V gene's germline CDR1 is SQVTM and CDR2 ANQGSEA. The CDR3 consists of 14 residues. V lost 3 bases and J 0 bases, leaving 11 bases between the germline ends. CDR3 protein: CSVDPQGMNTEAFF. As DNA, the CDR3 is TGCAGCGTTGACCCGCAGGGGATGAACACTGAAGCTTTCTTT.

The chain uses TRBV7-9 and TRBJ1-2, with a possible D match to TRBD1 (5 bases). In germline, CDR1 is SEHNR, CDR2 FQNEAQ (reference sequence). The V end lost 0 bases, the J end lost 8 bases, and 10 bases lay between the germline ends. CDR3 length: 13 amino acids. The CDR3 DNA is TGTGCCAGCAGCTTAGCAAATGGGGGAGGCTACACCTTC. This encodes CASSLANGGGYTF.

The V gene is TRBV15, the J gene TRBJ2-5; D is perhaps TRBD2 (5 bases). CDR1 and CDR2 from the germline V gene are LNHNV and YYDKDF (reference sequence). V was trimmed by 1 base and J by 3 bases, leaving 12 bases between them. The CDR3 extends over 15 amino acids. CDR3 protein: CATSRVGISEETQYF. CDR3 in DNA: TGTGCCACCAGCAGAGTCGGGATCAGTGAAGAGACCCAGTACTTC.

This chain links TRBV7-6 with TRBJ1-5; no firm D call. This CDR3 is built from 13 residues. Germline V lookup: CDR1 SGHVS, CDR2 FNYEAQ. The V and J ends lost 0 bases and 5 bases respectively, with 5 bases between them. The DNA of the CDR3 is TGTGCCAGCAGCTTAGCCCATGATCAGCCCCAGCATTTT. This translates into CASSLAHDQPQHF.

The chain joins TRBV30 to TRBJ1-5; D is ambiguous. The CDR3 consists of 13 residues. Germline CDR1 reads GTSNPN; CDR2 reads SVGIG (reference sequence). The V and J ends lost 4 bases and 6 bases respectively, with 13 bases between them. CDR3 amino acids: CAWTPAGSQPQHF. In DNA form, the CDR3 reads TGTGCCTGGACCCCTGCCGGCAGTCAGCCCCAGCATTTT. The entire variable domain, with the rest obtained from reference TRBV30 and TRBJ1-5, is as follows: SQTIHQWPATLVQPVGSPLSLECTVEGTSNPNLYWYRQAAGRGLQLLFYSVGIGQISSEVPQNLSASRPQDRQFILSSKKLLLSDSGFYLCAWTPAGSQPQHFGDGTRLSIL.

V usage is TRBV23-1 and J usage is TRBJ1-1; D possibly corresponds to TRBD1 (5 bases). TRBV23-1 is labeled an ORF, and its function is uncertain. V lost 4 bases and J 0 bases, leaving 18 bases between the germline ends. This CDR3 contains 17 residues. The CDR3 spells CASSPLEGIGLNTEAFF. The CDR3 DNA reads TGCGCCAGCAGTCCTCTTGAGGGGATAGGGTTGAACACTGAAGCTTTCTTT.

The chain combines TRBV9 with TRBJ1-2; 9 bases align to TRBD1. The V gene's germline CDR1 is SGDLS and CDR2 YYNGEE. The junction had 12 bases not matched to a gene; V was cut back by 4 bases and J by 8 bases. CDR3 length: 15 residues. The CDR3 is CASSKNRDRAEGYTF. CDR3 DNA sequence: TGTGCCAGCAGCAAAAACCGGGACAGGGCGGAGGGCTACACCTTC.

The rearrangement joins TRBV5-6 to TRBJ1-1; no reliable D call. The CDR3 runs to 12 residues. V dropped 2 bases and J dropped 4 bases, with 6 bases sitting between them. CDR1 and CDR2 (germline): SGHDT, YYEEEE. The CDR3 reads CASSFSSTEAFF. The CDR3 DNA reads TGTGCCAGCAGCTTTTCCAGCACTGAAGCTTTCTTT.

The chain joins TRBV28 to TRBJ2-7, with D perhaps given as TRBD1 or TRBD2 (5 bases each). The germline V gene has CDR1 MDHEN and CDR2 SYDVKM. V was cut by 3 bases and J by 2 bases, with 11 bases left in between. The length of the CDR3 is 14 residues. The CDR3 region has the DNA TGTGCCAGCAGTTTCGGGGCGCCCCCCTACGAGCAGTACTTC. Translation gives CASSFGAPPYEQYF.

V usage is TRBV27 and J usage is TRBJ2-3, with 7 bases identical to TRBD1. The germline CDR1 and CDR2 sequences are MNHEY and SMNVEV (reference sequence). The CDR3 spans 12 residues. With V trimmed by 10 bases and J by 4 bases, 5 bases remained unmatched. CDR3 amino acids: CATQTGPDTQYF. CDR3 coding DNA: TGTGCCACCCAGACAGGGCCAGATACGCAGTATTTT.

Only one count was recorded for this clone. V usage is TRBV7-2 and J usage is TRBJ1-4, with TRBD1 matching over 11 bases. J gave up 7 bases and V 4 bases, and 8 bases lay outside the gene matches. The CDR3 covers 16 residues. Germline V gene data show CDR1 as SGHTA and CDR2 as FQGNSA. CDR3 region: CASSSDAGTGGEKLFF. CDR3 in DNA: TGTGCCAGCAGCTCCGACGCCGGGACAGGGGGTGAAAAACTGTTTTTT.

The chain carries TRBV6-1 and TRBJ1-5; TRBD1 matches 7 bases. There are 13 residues in the CDR3. The germline CDR1 and CDR2 sequences are MNHNS and SASEGT. The V segment lost 6 bases and the J segment 7 bases; nucleotides outside the gene matches: 6. The CDR3 here is CASRTGREQPQHF. As DNA, the CDR3 is TGTGCCAGCAGGACAGGGCGAGAACAGCCCCAGCATTTT.

This chain links TRBV7-9 with TRBJ1-2; 7 bases line up with TRBD1. The CDR3 covers 18 residues. With 3 bases clipped from V and 4 bases from J, the junction kept 17 bases outside the gene matches. Germline V gene sequence: CDR1 SEHNR, CDR2 FQNEAQ (reference sequence). The DNA of the CDR3 is TGTGCCAGCAGCTTTTTTGCCCGAGGGGGACAGAATAGCTATGGCTACACCTTC. This codes for CASSFFARGGQNSYGYTF.

The chain couples TRBV13 to TRBJ1-1; no firm D call. This CDR3 region has 12 residues. Germline assignment: CDR1 PRHDT and CDR2 FYEKMQ (reference sequence). With 5 bases removed from V and 6 bases from J, the gap between germline ends came to 10 bases. In DNA, the CDR3 is TGTGCCAGCAGCCTCCGAGGTCCTGAAGCTTTCTTT. This codes for CASSLRGPEAFF.

The V gene is TRBV27, the J gene TRBJ2-5; tentative D call: TRBD1 (6 bases). Germline CDR1 reads MNHEY; CDR2 reads SMNVEV (reference sequence). V gave up 8 bases and J gave up 5 bases, with 18 bases separating them. CDR3 length: 14 residues. The CDR3 reads CASGSPGTRETQYF. CDR3 DNA sequence: TGTGCCAGCGGGTCACCAGGGACACGGGAGACCCAGTACTTC.

The chain employs TRBV4-1 and TRBJ1-5; D unresolved. Germline CDR1 and CDR2: MGHRA and YSYEKL. Trimming pared 0 bases from V and 7 bases from J, leaving 13 bases between. The CDR3 is 15 residues long. Written as DNA, the CDR3 is TGCGCCAGCAGCCAAGATGTTGTAGGCGGCCAGCCCCAGCATTTT. Translating it yields CASSQDVVGGQPQHF.

J is TRBJ1-1 and V is TRBV5-1; D is undetermined. The V and J ends lost 4 bases and 0 bases respectively, with 31 bases between them. CDR3 length: 21 amino acids. Per the germline V gene, CDR1 is SGHRS and CDR2 is YFSETQ. The CDR3 is CASSPVILGGLTDSMNTEAFF. DNA for the CDR3: TGCGCCAGCAGCCCAGTTATTTTAGGTGGACTCACGGATTCGATGAACACTGAAGCTTTCTTT.

The V gene is TRBV10-3, the J gene TRBJ2-3; D uncertain. Trimming took 0 bases from V and 8 from J, leaving 9 bases between them. The CDR3 covers 13 residues. The V gene's germline CDR1 is ENHRY and CDR2 SYGVKD. The CDR3 protein is CAISESGGITQYF. As DNA, the CDR3 is TGTGCCATCAGTGAGTCTGGTGGAATTACGCAGTATTTT.

The chain has TRBV5-1 and TRBJ1-2; 7 bases are a match to TRBD1. Germline CDR1 and CDR2: SGHRS and YFSETQ. Unmatched junction bases numbered 12, after V lost 3 bases and J lost 7 bases. The CDR3 spans 15 residues. CDR3 DNA: TGCGCCAGCAGCTCAATTCGGACAGGAGGGGGTGGCTACACCTTC. The encoded protein is CASSSIRTGGGGYTF.

This clone was counted once. The CDR3 DNA sequence: TGTGCCTGGAGCGTGGGGGGGCCGCTCCCCTATGGCTACACCTTC. Residues: CAWSVGGPLPYGYTF. This chain joins TRBV30 and TRBJ1-2, with D tentatively TRBD1 (6 bases). Germline values: CDR1 GTSNPN, CDR2 SVGIG (reference sequence). The germline V and J ends were trimmed by 3 bases and 4 bases, with 18 bases remaining between them. There are 15 residues in the CDR3.

The rearrangement joins TRBV11-2 to TRBJ2-1, with a tentative D call TRBD1 (6 bases). CDR1 SGHAT and CDR2 FQNNGV come from the germline V gene. The V end was cut by 4 bases, the J end by 8 bases, with 18 bases between. This CDR3 is 15 amino acids long. CDR3 coding DNA: TGTGCCAGCAGCTCAGCCCAGGGGTACGAGGATGAGCAGTTCTTC. Translated, it gives CASSSAQGYEDEQFF. Complete variable domain (other parts from reference TRBV11-2 and TRBJ2-1): EAGVAQSPRYKIIEKRQSVAFWCNPISGHATLYWYQQILGQGPKLLIQFQNNGVVDDSQLPKDRFSAERLKGVDSTLKIQPAKLEDSAVYLCASSSAQGYEDEQFFGPGTRLTVL.